Listed here are 31 T cell receptor beta chains from one sample, sequenced in a study of T cells in Graves' hyperthyroidism and ophthalmopathy. What was amplified from RNA transcripts were TCR beta CDR3 regions. Carried out on the TCR CDR3, a first-round RT-PCR used the HTBI primer set. A single record per CDR3 protein comes from TCRdb applying MiXCR to the multiplex PCR reads. The table records approximately 610,000 distinct CDR3 sequences, about 14% of them present only once. The sample consisted of blood. The source of these receptors is a woman aged 40 to 50 with Graves' ophthalmopathy.

This sequence joins TRBV4-3 and TRBJ2-7, with D maybe TRBD2 (6 bases). V was pared by 3 bases and J by 4 bases, with 16 bases between. This CDR3 region has 15 residues. CDR1 is LGHNA and CDR2 is YSLEER in the germline V gene. In nucleotides, the CDR3 is TGCGCCAGCAGCCACGGAGGGAGTGGTAATTACGAGCAGTACTTC. Its protein is CASSHGGSGNYEQYF.

This clonotype was counted many times. The CDR3 is CASTLFSGSGEQYF. DNA for the CDR3: TGTGCCAGCACCCTTTTTAGCGGGAGCGGCGAGCAGTACTTC. The chain has TRBV12-3 or TRBV12-4 and TRBJ2-7; TRBD2 aligns across 9 bases. This CDR3 spans 14 amino acids. Trimming removed 7 bases from V and 6 bases from J; junction bases left unmatched: 10.

This clonotype was counted ten times or more. This chain joins TRBV7-8 and TRBJ2-7; D is unclear. Germline values: CDR1 SGHVS, CDR2 FQNEAQ. The germline V and J ends were trimmed by 5 bases and 5 bases, with 13 bases remaining between them. The CDR3 extends over 13 amino acids. The CDR3 DNA is TGTGCCAGCAGCCTCCGGAATTTCGACGAGCAGTACTTC. It specifies CASSLRNFDEQYF.

This clonotype was seen repeatedly, ten times or more. The CDR3 nucleotides read TGTGCCAGCAGTTTCTTAAGGGATAGGGAGACCCAGTACTTC. It yields the protein CASSFLRDRETQYF. The gene calls are TRBV12-3 or TRBV12-4 and TRBJ2-5, with D uncertain. This CDR3 is 14 amino acids long. The V and J ends lost 3 bases and 5 bases respectively, with 13 bases between them.

There are many counts of this clonotype. The chain joins TRBV6-2 or TRBV6-3 to TRBJ2-7; the D is unclear. V shed 6 bases and J shed 3 bases, with 12 bases lying between them. This CDR3 has 13 amino acids. Germline CDR1 is MNHEY and CDR2 is SVGEGT. The CDR3 nucleotides read TGTGCCAGCAGCCATGGTATCTACTACGAGCAGTACTTC. Protein product: CASSHGIYYEQYF.

Many counts were recorded for this clonotype. The chain employs TRBV7-2 and TRBJ1-1, with a weak D call TRBD1 (5 bases). The germline V and J ends were trimmed by 7 bases and 8 bases, with 14 bases remaining between them. Germline assignment: CDR1 SGHTA and CDR2 FQGNSA. This CDR3 comprises 12 residues. CDR3 DNA sequence: TGTGCCAGCAACCAACACAGGCAGGAAGCTTTCTTT. The encoded protein is CASNQHRQEAFF.

This clonotype was observed a few times. The chain links TRBV3-1 to TRBJ2-2, with 7 bases that match TRBD2. Germline assignment: CDR1 LGHDT and CDR2 YNNKEL (reference sequence). V trimming: 4 bases; J trimming: 2 bases; junction bases outside the gene matches: 13. CDR3 size: 18 residues. The CDR3 nucleotides read TGTGCCAGCAGCCCCTTCCCTGTCGCTAGCGGAAACACCGGGGAGCTGTTTTTT. Translating it yields CASSPFPVASGNTGELFF.

This clonotype was detected ten times or more. A much more abundant neighbour one base away suggests this may be a read error. The chain combines TRBV6-1 with TRBJ2-7; the D gene is possibly TRBD1 (6 bases). CDR1 and CDR2 (germline): MNHNS, SASEGT. CDR3 length equals 15 residues. The CDR3 sequence: CASNGQTYGPYKQYF. The CDR3 DNA follows: TGTGCCAGCAACGGACAGACATATGGACCCTACAAGCAGTACTTC.

The chain carries TRBV6-5 and TRBJ2-5; possible D gene TRBD2, 5 bases. Germline V CDR1 and CDR2: MNHEY, SVGAGI. This CDR3 has 15 amino acids. With 5 bases removed from V and 2 bases from J, the gap between germline ends came to 15 bases. For the CDR3, the DNA is TGTGCCAGCAGTGTGTCTAGCCAACATCAAGAGACCCAGTACTTC. It is translated as CASSVSSQHQETQYF.

This clonotype was recorded many times. This sequence joins TRBV5-1 and TRBJ2-5; weak D call: TRBD1 (6 bases). Trimming pared 0 bases from V and 1 base from J, leaving 10 bases between. CDR1 is SGHRS and CDR2 is YFSETQ in the germline V gene. The CDR3 has 15 amino acids. CDR3 nucleotide sequence: TGCGCCAGCAGCTTGGAGGGGGAGTTCCAAGAGACCCAGTACTTC. Translating gives CASSLEGEFQETQYF.

This sequence joins TRBV28 and TRBJ1-6; 8 positions agree with TRBD1. Germline CDR1 and CDR2: MDHEN and SYDVKM. The J segment lost 10 bases and the V segment lost 6 bases, leaving 11 bases of the junction unmatched. The CDR3 runs to 15 residues. CDR3 sequence reads: CASSGQGNLPSPLHF. The DNA of the CDR3 is TGTGCCAGCAGCGGACAGGGCAACCTTCCCTCACCCCTCCACTTT.

This clonotype was observed at least ten times. The CDR3 loop reads CSVALAGYEQYF. The CDR3 coding sequence is TGCAGCGTTGCCCTCGCGGGCTACGAGCAGTACTTC. The chain carries TRBV29-1 and TRBJ2-7, with D tentatively TRBD2 (5 bases). Germline V gene data show CDR1 as SQVTM and CDR2 as ANQGSEA. V lost 4 bases, J lost 3 bases, and 10 bases lay in between. CDR3 length equals 12 residues.

This clonotype was counted at least ten times. This chain connects TRBV6-1 to TRBJ2-2, with 8 bases matching TRBD1. The ends lost 3 bases at V and 5 bases at J; junction bases unmatched: 5. The germline gives CDR1 MNHNS, CDR2 SASEGT. The CDR3 is made up of 15 amino acids. The CDR3 region has the DNA TGTGCCAGCAGTGAGTGGACAGGGAGTACCGGGGAGCTGTTTTTT. Translation: CASSEWTGSTGELFF.

This clonotype was seen many times. The chain couples TRBV7-9 to TRBJ2-2; D may be TRBD1 (5 bases). Germline assignment: CDR1 SEHNR and CDR2 FQNEAQ (reference sequence). Trimming left V 5 bases short and J 5 bases short, with 9 bases between. The CDR3 is made up of 13 amino acids. The CDR3, as DNA: TGTGCCAGCAGCCCCAGGGAAACCGGGGAGCTGTTTTTT. It encodes CASSPRETGELFF.

DNA for the CDR3: TGTGCCAGCAGTTTAAAACAGCAGGGAGCTTTCTTT. Amino acids: CASSLKQQGAFF. The V gene is TRBV12-3 or TRBV12-4, the J gene TRBJ1-1, with D perhaps TRBD1 (5 bases). The CDR3 covers 12 residues. The V end was cut by 2 bases, the J end by 10 bases, with 11 bases between.

The chain uses TRBV19 and TRBJ1-1; 8 nucleotides line up with TRBD1. Germline CDR1 LNHDA, CDR2 SQIVND (reference sequence). The CDR3 runs to 13 residues. The junction had 8 bases not matched to a gene; V was cut back by 11 bases and J by 3 bases. CDR3 loop: CAGQGRGDTEAFF. The CDR3 DNA reads as TGTGCCGGACAGGGAAGGGGCGACACTGAAGCTTTCTTT.

This clonotype was picked up many times. The rearrangement joins TRBV12-3 or TRBV12-4 to TRBJ2-7; D is ambiguous. V was cut by 1 base and J by 4 bases, with 11 bases left in between. The CDR3 totals 14 residues. CDR3 sequence (DNA): TGTGCCAGCAGTTTAGAAGGGTTCCGGTACGAGCAGTACTTC. This translates into CASSLEGFRYEQYF.

This clonotype was counted ten times or more. The V and J genes are TRBV11-1 and TRBJ2-7; D call uncertain. Germline CDR1 is SGHAT and CDR2 is FQDESV (reference sequence). The CDR3 is 15 amino acids. V was clipped by 2 bases and J by 1 base, with 12 bases between them. The CDR3 sequence is CASSLSSGESYEQYF. The CDR3 bases are TGTGCCAGCAGCTTATCATCCGGAGAATCCTACGAGCAGTACTTC.

The chain carries TRBV20-1 and TRBJ2-7, with 13 bases aligning to TRBD2. Germline-derived CDR1 and CDR2 are DFQATT and SNEGSKA (reference sequence). The CDR3 is 18 amino acids. The trim removed 3 bases at V and 1 base at J, leaving 12 bases unmatched. The DNA of the CDR3 is TGCAGTGCTAGGGAGCCCGGACTAGCGGGAGCCGGTTCCTACGAGCAGTACTTC. Amino acid sequence: CSAREPGLAGAGSYEQYF.

The table lists this clonotype with a few counts. The CDR3 region has the DNA TGTGCCAGCAGATTGACTAGCGGGAGCACAGATACGCAGTATTTT. Protein sequence: CASRLTSGSTDTQYF. The chain employs TRBV6-5 and TRBJ2-3, with 10 bases matching TRBD2. Germline V gene lookup returns CDR1 MNHEY and CDR2 SVGAGI. V lost 6 bases and J lost 0; bases outside the gene matches: 3. This CDR3 has 15 amino acids.

This clonotype was detected many times. The rearrangement uses TRBV14 and TRBJ1-1; 8 positions match TRBD1. Trimming removed 2 bases from V and 6 bases from J; junction bases left unmatched: 14. The CDR3 is 17 residues long. Germline assignment: CDR1 SGHDN and CDR2 FVKESK. The CDR3 here is CASSQKRSPGGRSEAFF. As DNA, the CDR3 is TGTGCCAGCAGCCAAAAGAGGTCCCCAGGGGGCAGGTCTGAAGCTTTCTTT.

Ten or more counts support this clonotype. The junction departs from germline at one end; a sequencing error may be responsible. The V gene is TRBV7-8, the J gene TRBJ2-5; weak D call: TRBD2 (6 bases). This CDR3 comprises 15 residues. CDR1 SGHVS and CDR2 FQNEAQ come from the germline V gene. The CDR3 coding sequence is TGTACCAGCAGCTTAAGGGCGGAACGGGAGAAGACCCAGTACTTC. It encodes CTSSLRAEREKTQYF.

A few counts support this clonotype. This chain uses TRBV11-2 with TRBJ1-4; perhaps TRBD1 as D (6 bases). Germline CDR1 SGHAT, CDR2 FQNNGV. The V and J ends lost 5 bases and 8 bases respectively, with 18 bases between them. The CDR3 totals 15 residues. CDR3 DNA sequence: TGTGCCAGCAGCCGAGCAGGGGTAGGAGGCGAAAAACTGTTTTTT. Its protein product is CASSRAGVGGEKLFF.

This clonotype was found a few times. The J gene is TRBJ2-7, the V gene TRBV5-1; no clear D. The V end was cut by 2 bases, the J end by 3 bases, with 12 bases between. Germline V gene data show CDR1 as SGHRS and CDR2 as YFSETQ. There are 14 residues in the CDR3. CDR3 loop: CASSFGPLGYEQYF. DNA for the CDR3: TGCGCCAGCAGCTTTGGCCCTTTGGGCTACGAGCAGTACTTC.

This clonotype was recorded a few times. This sequence joins TRBV19 and TRBJ1-5; D may be TRBD1 (5 bases). Trimming stripped 1 base from V and 0 bases from J, with 13 bases between. The length of the CDR3 is 17 residues. The germline gives CDR1 LNHDA, CDR2 SQIVND (reference sequence). CDR3 residues: CASSIGTGSYSNQPQHF. The CDR3 DNA is TGTGCCAGTAGTATAGGAACAGGTTCCTATAGCAATCAGCCCCAGCATTTT.

The chain couples TRBV4-2 to TRBJ1-2; D is unclear. From germline, CDR1 is LGHNA and CDR2 YNFKEQ. The CDR3 sequence is 14 residues long. Trimming pared 0 bases from V and 7 bases from J, leaving 12 bases between. The CDR3 nucleotides read TGTGCCAGCAGCCAAGATAAAGGACCTGTTGGCTACACCTTC. Protein product: CASSQDKGPVGYTF.

This clonotype appeared many times. The gene calls are TRBV6-1 and TRBJ2-5; the D is unclear. This CDR3 comprises 12 residues. CDR1 and CDR2 from the germline V gene are MNHNS and SASEGT. V was pared by 7 bases and J by 0 bases, with 6 bases between. The CDR3: CASMRYQETQYF. The CDR3 DNA sequence: TGTGCCAGCATGCGATACCAAGAGACCCAGTACTTC.

This sequence joins TRBV6-1 and TRBJ1-1; a possible D gene is TRBD1 (5 bases). This CDR3 is 14 amino acids long. Trimming pared 7 bases from V and 0 bases from J, leaving 12 bases between. Germline loops: CDR1 MNHNS, CDR2 SASEGT. The CDR3 region is CASISWGMNTEAFF. CDR3 in DNA: TGTGCCAGCATCTCCTGGGGGATGAACACTGAAGCTTTCTTT.

As to this clonotype: A read error is possible here, since a much larger clone lies one base away. This chain connects TRBV6-2 or TRBV6-3 to TRBJ2-7, with D maybe TRBD1 (6 bases). V was clipped by 7 bases and J by 0 bases, with 13 bases between them. The CDR3 contains 14 residues. The germline CDR1 and CDR2 sequences are MNHEY and SVGEGT. This CDR3 is CASNTNRDSYEQYF. CDR3 DNA sequence: TGTGCCAGCAATACAAACAGGGACTCCTACGAGCAGTACTTC.

V gene TRBV20-1 combines with J gene TRBJ2-7; TRBD1 matches 11 bases. Germline V CDR1 and CDR2: DFQATT, SNEGSKA (reference sequence). The length of the CDR3 is 14 residues. V was clipped by 2 bases and J by 3 bases; unmatched bases: 3. The CDR3 protein is CSARSGTGGYEQYF. The CDR3 DNA follows: TGCAGTGCTAGATCGGGGACAGGGGGCTACGAGCAGTACTTC.

This clonotype was observed a few times. This chain connects TRBV18 to TRBJ2-5; tentatively, D is TRBD2 (6 bases). Trimming took off 6 bases at V and 7 bases at J, with 18 bases between the two ends. Per the germline V gene, CDR1 is KGHSH and CDR2 is LQKENI. This CDR3 comprises 14 residues. This chain's CDR3 is CASSPAGPPGTQYF. CDR3 DNA sequence: TGTGCCAGCTCTCCCGCGGGGCCTCCGGGGACCCAGTACTTC.